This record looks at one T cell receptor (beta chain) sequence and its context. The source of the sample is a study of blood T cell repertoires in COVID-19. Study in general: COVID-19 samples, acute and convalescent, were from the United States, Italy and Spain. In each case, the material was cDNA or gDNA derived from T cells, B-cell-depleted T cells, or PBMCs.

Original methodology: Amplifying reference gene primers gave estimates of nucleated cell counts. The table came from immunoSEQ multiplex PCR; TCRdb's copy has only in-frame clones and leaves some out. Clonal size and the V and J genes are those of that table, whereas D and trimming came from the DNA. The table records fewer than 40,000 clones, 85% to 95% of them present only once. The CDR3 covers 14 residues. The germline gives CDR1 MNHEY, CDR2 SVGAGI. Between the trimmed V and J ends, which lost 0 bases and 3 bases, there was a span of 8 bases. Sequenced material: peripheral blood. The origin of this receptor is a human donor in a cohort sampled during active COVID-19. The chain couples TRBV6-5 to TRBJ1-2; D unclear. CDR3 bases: TGTGCCAGCAGTTACTCATCACGGGACTATGGCTACACCTTC. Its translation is CASSYSSRDYGYTF.